Included here is one T cell receptor (beta chain) sequence, with context. The table lists this clonotype with a count of one. Its antigen is currently not known. No much larger clonotype is one base removed from it; base qualities were not supplied. Resting on one read, the evidence is weak. The TCR beta CDR3 regions were amplified from RNA transcripts. For the first round of RT-PCR on the TCR CDR3, the HTBI primer set was used together with the Qiagen OneStep RT-PCR kit. Libraries were constructed in a second round of multiplex PCR, after which size selection and purification were performed. Paired-end sequencing of the libraries was performed with 100 bp reads on an Illumina HiSeq2000. From the authors' description of their analysis: Raw data were processed with SOAPnuke, discarding reads with adapters, uncalled bases, mean Phred below 15, or no exact constant-primer or identifier match. COPE v1.2.5 was used to merge the high-quality paired reads, and each unique nucleotide sequence was defined as a clonotype. Clonotypes were aligned to IMGT TRBV, TRBD and TRBJ reference segments using MiTCR v1.1. Only V-J combinations with frequency above 0.0001, covering 99.2% of repertoires, were analysed. A TCS score was defined as the ratio of F50 (clonal expansion) to E x V (chaos), with BLOSUM62-based TCRdist applied between CDR3 peptides within each V-J. Welch's t-statistics and random forest reduced roughly 530 V-J features to about 12, which were used in a naive Bayes classifier (R e1071). TCRdb's own reprocessing of the public reads used fastp at Q25 and MiXCR and kept productive beta chains. Rows with one shared CDR3 protein collapse into an entry with the most common genes and DNA. What appears here as the V and J calls and clone size reflects TCRdb's work, not the paper's. The sample yields over 400,000 distinct CDR3 sequences; approximately 15% were counted once. The top ten clonotypes cover roughly 13% of the sample.

These data come from a study of T cells in Graves' hyperthyroidism and ophthalmopathy (dated by TCRdb to the late 2010s). Broadly, across the study: Peripheral blood was collected at initial diagnosis, before any treatment. To identify TCR V-J signatures that set the groups apart, the researchers used a discovery cohort of 90 to 100 patients, made up of 40 to 45 with Graves' ophthalmopathy and 57 with stable Graves' hyperthyroidism. After sampling, hyperthyroidism patients received methimazole starting at 30 mg daily, and ophthalmopathy patients received high-dose intravenous methylprednisolone. Prospective prediction of ophthalmopathy was tested in an independent validation cohort consisting of some 19 hyperthyroidism patients and approximately 16 patients who later progressed to ophthalmopathy. The 100 discovery patients were randomly split 7:3 into training and test sets. In about 6 Graves' hyperthyroidism patients, the study also compared T-cell repertoires from thyroid tissue with T-cell repertoires from blood. According to the paper, TCR Vbeta CDR3 sequencing was carried out on approximately 140 peripheral blood samples, which came from fewer than 50 ophthalmopathy, fewer than 80 hyperthyroidism and approximately 17 progressor patients.

Paper-wide results and their limitations: No statistical method was used to fix the sample size in advance, and group allocation was not hidden from the investigators. During validation, the model predicted progression to ophthalmopathy a median of roughly six months ahead of onset, with 60% to 71% sensitivity and about 75% specificity. Ophthalmopathy was separated from stable hyperthyroidism by a 13 V-J signature model, with around 90% sensitivity and 81% to 82% specificity obtained in cross-validation and 80%/75% obtained in testing. Most expanded thyroid clonotypes (frequency above 0.001) were also detected in blood, suggesting blood repertoires may reflect thyroid immune responses.

The germline ends are 8 bases apart after V is trimmed by 0 bases and J by 6 bases. The CDR3, cysteine through phenylalanine, is 13 amino acids long. Only the CDR3 DNA stays, 39 bases, in frame from base 1. CDR1 and CDR2 (MRHNA, SNTAGT) derive from the germline V gene. In the ophthalmopathy patients, disease was moderately to severely active, with a Clinical Activity Score of 3 or more, a NOSPECS grade of 4 or more, and a duration of less than 3 months. Any patient with an uncontrolled infection, another autoimmune disease, pregnancy or lactation was excluded. Diagnoses were established on the basis of clinical symptoms, serum thyroxine and TRAb, thyroid ultrasound, and orbital computed tomography. PBMCs were isolated from 7.5 to 10 ml of fresh peripheral blood by Ficoll-Paque density gradient centrifugation. Total RNA was extracted with Trizol reagent, and quality was checked on an Agilent 2100 Bioanalyzer.

Sequencing was carried out using blood. Recombination joined TRBV6-4 with TRBJ1-1; the D gene is perhaps TRBD1, on 6 matching bases. The clonotype was recovered from a man aged 18 to 29 with Graves' ophthalmopathy. For the CDR3, the sequence is CASSDSRTAEAFF. The sequence in DNA is TGTGCCAGCAGTGACTCCCGGACAGCTGAAGCTTTCTTT.